This T cell receptor beta chain was identified during a study of T cells after yellow fever vaccination. Findings of the study overall: Primary-vaccination clones mostly resurfaced post-booster (96% CD4, around 88% CD8).

TCRdb analysed the 5' RACE reads with MiXCR anew, one entry per CDR3 protein. The repertoire holds more than 350,000 distinct CDR3 sequences, with 11% as singletons. Germline assignment: CDR1 MGHRA and CDR2 YSYEKL. This CDR3 is 14 amino acids long. The V and J ends lost 4 bases and 4 bases respectively, with 12 bases between them. As to this clonotype: Its antigen is still unknown.

The chain carries TRBV4-1 and TRBJ2-3; D call uncertain. This sample comprised PBMCs, obtained on the day of the first yellow fever vaccination. This clonotype was sampled from a man between 18 and 29 years old who received the YFV17D yellow fever vaccine. The DNA of the CDR3 is TGCGCCAGCAGCCCAGAACCTAACCCAGATACGCAGTATTTT. It yields the protein CASSPEPNPDTQYF.